This T cell receptor (beta chain) was profiled in a study of OX40 agonist ivuxolimab in advanced cancers. Whole-study context: Three partial responders included one hepatocellular carcinoma patient and two cutaneous melanoma patients. Study-level points and caveats: Antigen specificity was not determined for the expanded peripheral T cells. The study found that CD8+ T cells averaged more expanded clones than CD4+.

Germline V gene lookup returns CDR1 SGDLS and CDR2 YYNGEE. The CDR3 length is 11 residues. The V end lost 6 bases, the J end lost 1 base, and 5 bases lay between the germline ends. Of note for this clone: Its antigen is not known.

Only in-frame clones appear in the TCRdb table, and some are missing; sequencing was by immunoSEQ multiplex PCR. This sample yields approximately 17,000 clones, of which around 70% are seen a single time; roughly 15% belongs to the top ten. The origin of this receptor is an adult with an advanced solid tumor such as melanoma, head and neck, liver or kidney cancer. The starting material was CD4+ or CD8+ T cells sorted from blood, obtained in a trial of the OX40 agonist ivuxolimab. This sequence joins TRBV9 and TRBJ2-7, with a weak D call TRBD1 (5 bases). DNA of the CDR3: TGTGCCAGCACAGGGTCCTACGAGCAGTACTTC. It encodes CASTGSYEQYF.